A selection of T cell receptor beta chains follows, all from one sample in a study of blood T cell repertoires in COVID-19. The data were produced by immunoSEQ multiplex PCR, yet TCRdb's version contains in-frame clones alone and is incomplete. The sample consists of 150,000 to 200,000 clones, 65% to 85% of them appearing once. Specimen: PBMCs or T cells enriched from blood (not recorded which). The receptors shown here come from an older woman who had recovered from COVID-19. Each CDR3 is given with its conserved first and last residue. A D gene is named only where the DNA matches it firmly. Clone sizes are given selectively: once, few, many, or a class where the clone is expanded.

- - TRBJ2-2 TRBV3-1/TRBV3-2 15 CASSQEAATTGELFF TGTGCCAGCAGCCAAGAGGCAGCGACCACCGGGGAGCTGTTTTTT
- - TRBJ2-4 TRBV7-9 16 CASSPPGGTGKDIQYF TGTGCCAGCAGCCCACCCGGGGGTACGGGTAAGGACATTCAGTACTTC
- - TRBJ1-1 TRBV3-1/TRBV3-2 13 CASSLYRNTEAFF TGTGCCAGCAGCCTTTACAGGAACACTGAAGCTTTCTTT
- TRBD1 TRBJ2-7 TRBV5-4 16 CASSALGQGTPYEQYF TGTGCCAGCAGCGCCCTCGGACAGGGGACGCCCTACGAGCAGTACTTC
once - TRBJ2-1 TRBV6-4 16 CASSDSPLSTGNEQFF TGTGCCAGCAGTGACTCCCCCCTATCAACTGGCAATGAGCAGTTCTTC
many TRBD1 TRBJ1-1 TRBV3-1/TRBV3-2 16 CASSQAPGTGATEAFF TGTGCCAGCAGCCAGGCCCCCGGGACAGGGGCAACTGAAGCTTTCTTT
- - TRBJ2-1 TRBV21-1 17 CASSKWDGVGGYNEQFF TGTGCCAGCAGCAAATGGGATGGTGTAGGGGGCTACAATGAGCAGTTCTTC
once TRBD1 TRBJ1-6 TRBV6-5 13 CASVTGDGSPLHF TGTGCCAGCGTGACAGGGGATGGTTCACCCCTCCACTTT
- - TRBJ2-3 TRBV3-1/TRBV3-2 14 CASSQAGGPATQYF TGTGCCAGCAGCCAAGCGGGGGGCCCTGCTACGCAGTATTTT
- - TRBJ1-6 TRBV3-1/TRBV3-2 16 CASSPTPGTPSSPLHF TGTGCCAGCAGCCCGACCCCCGGGACACCGTCTTCACCCCTCCACTTT
- TRBD1 TRBJ1-1 TRBV2 18 CASSETGQGGSLNTEAFF TGTGCCAGCAGTGAGACAGGACAGGGAGGGTCGTTGAACACTGAAGCTTTCTTT
- TRBD1 TRBJ1-3 TRBV27 15 CASSPTGASGNTIYF TGTGCCAGCAGTCCTACAGGGGCTTCTGGAAACACCATATATTTT
once TRBD1 TRBJ1-4 TRBV4-1 15 CASSRYPGGVEKLFF TGCGCCAGCAGCCGTTATCCAGGGGGCGTTGAAAAACTGTTTTTT
- TRBD1 TRBJ1-4 TRBV4-2 17 CASSRRTGTATNEKLFF TGTGCCAGCAGCCGCCGGACAGGGACGGCAACTAATGAAAAACTGTTTTTT
- - TRBJ2-1 TRBV6-5 15 CASRVGGVGNNEQFF TGTGCCAGCAGAGTCGGCGGGGTAGGGAACAATGAGCAGTTCTTC
few - TRBJ1-4 TRBV7-9 16 CASSLGRGAGRQKLFF TGTGCCAGCAGCTTAGGTCGAGGGGCAGGGAGGCAAAAACTGTTTTTT
- - TRBJ1-6 TRBV5-8 12 CASSWGQGFLHF TGTGCCAGCAGCTGGGGCCAGGGGTTCCTCCACTTT